Following are 29 T cell receptor beta chains from one sample sequenced in a study of blood T cell repertoires in COVID-19 (dated by TCRdb to the early 2020s). The library came from the immunoSEQ multiplex PCR assay. The immuneACCESS repertoire file appears here via TCRdb, limited to in-frame rearrangements. These files lack a portion of the clones; in checked studies, under half of the deficit traces to unresolved V genes, and the cause of the others is not known. The sample contains about 140,000 clones, 76% of them found a single time. Around 4.8% of the sample rests with the top ten. The sequencing input was peripheral blood. The receptors come from an elderly woman with active or convalescent COVID-19.

The gene calls are TRBV7-2 and TRBJ2-1; D unresolved. The germline V gene encodes CDR1 SGHTA and CDR2 FQGNSA. Trimming cost V 5 bases and J 4 bases, with 9 bases left between them. The CDR3 totals 13 residues. The CDR3 is CASSNSRYNEQFF. The CDR3, as DNA: TGTGCCAGCAGCAACAGTCGTTACAATGAGCAGTTCTTC.

This clone occurred a few times. This rearrangement joins TRBV28 to TRBJ1-2, with D maybe TRBD1 (6 bases). The CDR3 extends over 13 amino acids. Trimming pared 8 bases from V and 2 bases from J, leaving 12 bases between. Germline loops: CDR1 MDHEN, CDR2 SYDVKM. This chain's CDR3 is CASQQGGNYGYTF. The CDR3 DNA follows: TGTGCCAGCCAACAGGGAGGGAACTATGGCTACACCTTC.

The V and J genes are TRBV7-2 and TRBJ2-5; D uncertain. V was pared by 2 bases and J by 5 bases, with 6 bases between. The CDR3 has 12 residues. Germline assignment: CDR1 SGHTA and CDR2 FQGNSA. CDR3 sequence: CASSLPPETQYF. CDR3 DNA sequence: TGTGCCAGCAGCTTACCCCCGGAGACCCAGTACTTC. Combining the CDR3 with reference TRBV7-2 and TRBJ2-5 gives the whole variable domain GAGVSQSPSNKVTEKGKDVELRCDPISGHTALYWYRQSLGQGLEFLIYFQGNSAPDKSGLPSDRFSAERTGGSVSTLTIQRTQQEDSAVYLCASSLPPETQYFGPGTRLLVL.

The rearrangement uses TRBV30 and TRBJ1-3, with 9 bases that match TRBD1. The CDR3 sequence is 13 residues long. The germline gives CDR1 GTSNPN, CDR2 SVGIG (reference sequence). Trimming at V came to 6 bases and at J to 3 bases, leaving 3 bases not matched to a gene. The CDR3 DNA reads as TGTGCCTGTACGGGACAGGGTGGAAACACCATATATTTT. It is translated as CACTGQGGNTIYF.

The CDR3 DNA is TGTGCCAGCAGTTTATCGGTGAGCACTGAAGCTTTCTTT. Its translation: CASSLSVSTEAFF. The chain combines TRBV27 with TRBJ1-1; D call uncertain. CDR3 length equals 13 residues. V lost 0 bases and J lost 4, with 6 bases in between. Germline CDR1 is MNHEY and CDR2 is SMNVEV (reference sequence).

The chain joins TRBV7-9 to TRBJ2-7; tentative D call: TRBD2 (5 bases). The length of the CDR3 is 12 residues. CDR1 is SEHNR, CDR2 FQNEAQ, per germline (reference sequence). Trimming removed 5 bases at V and 7 bases at J, with 12 bases between. CDR3 loop: CASSPHEGEQYF. DNA of the CDR3: TGTGCCAGCAGCCCTCACGAGGGTGAGCAGTACTTC.

V usage is TRBV11-1 and J usage is TRBJ2-3; D gene unclear. The V gene lost 5 bases and the J gene lost 2 bases, with 11 bases spanning the gap. The CDR3 consists of 14 residues. Looked up from germline, CDR1 is SGHAT and CDR2 is FQDESV (reference sequence). The CDR3 region is CASSRGGFTDTQYF. The CDR3 DNA reads as TGTGCCAGCAGCCGAGGCGGCTTCACAGATACGCAGTATTTT.

The chain uses TRBV7-2 and TRBJ1-5; D call uncertain. The CDR3 is made up of 11 amino acids. Between the trimmed V and J ends, which lost 5 bases and 9 bases, there was a span of 8 bases. Germline loops: CDR1 SGHTA, CDR2 FQGNSA. Written as DNA, the CDR3 is TGTGCCAGCAGCAACGGGTGGCCCCAGCATTTT. Protein product: CASSNGWPQHF.

The chain combines TRBV19 with TRBJ2-2; 8 nucleotides align to TRBD1. CDR1 is LNHDA, CDR2 SQIVND, per germline (reference sequence). V was pared by 6 bases and J by 4 bases, with 16 bases of the junction left unmatched. The CDR3 extends over 18 amino acids. The CDR3 DNA follows: TGTGCCAGTAGAGGAGTAGTCCCGGGGACAGGAACCACCGGGGAGCTGTTTTTT. Translated, it gives CASRGVVPGTGTTGELFF.

This rearrangement joins TRBV11-1 to TRBJ2-5; tentatively, D is TRBD1 (5 bases). There are 13 residues in the CDR3. Trimming stripped 5 bases from V and 2 bases from J, with 9 bases between. Germline V gives CDR1 SGHAT, CDR2 FQDESV (reference sequence). The CDR3 DNA reads TGTGCCAGCAGCCGGACACTACAAGAGACCCAGTACTTC. Protein product: CASSRTLQETQYF.

V and J are TRBV5-5 and TRBJ2-1; 9 nucleotides match TRBD1. Trimming cost V 1 base and J 8 bases; bases outside gene matches: 7. The CDR3 extends over 15 amino acids. Per germline, CDR1 SGHKS and CDR2 YYEKEE (reference sequence). In DNA, the CDR3 is TGTGCCAGCAGCTTGACAACAGGGGGCGGGGATGAGCAGTTCTTC. Its protein is CASSLTTGGGDEQFF.

V and J are TRBV7-2 and TRBJ2-1, with unresolved D. V lost 0 bases and J lost 5, with 5 bases in between. The CDR3 sequence is 13 residues long. The germline CDR1 and CDR2 sequences are SGHTA and FQGNSA. CDR3 region: CASSLAFDNEQFF. As DNA, the CDR3 is TGTGCCAGCAGCTTAGCATTCGACAATGAGCAGTTCTTC. The whole variable domain, remainder taken from reference TRBV7-2 and TRBJ2-1, is GAGVSQSPSNKVTEKGKDVELRCDPISGHTALYWYRQSLGQGLEFLIYFQGNSAPDKSGLPSDRFSAERTGGSVSTLTIQRTQQEDSAVYLCASSLAFDNEQFFGPGTRLTVL.

The rearrangement uses TRBV7-9 and TRBJ2-2; TRBD2 matches 8 bases. The V gene's germline CDR1 is SEHNR and CDR2 FQNEAQ (reference sequence). With 4 bases clipped from V and 6 bases from J, the junction kept 13 bases outside the gene matches. This CDR3 is built from 17 residues. The CDR3 nucleotides are TGTGCCAGCAGCTCCCCCGGGGGGGCGTATCTTTCCGGGGAGCTGTTTTTT. It translates to CASSSPGGAYLSGELFF.

The chain has TRBV19 and TRBJ1-6, with D perhaps matching TRBD1 (6 bases). CDR3 length equals 14 residues. Trimming took 4 bases from V and 4 from J, leaving 8 bases between them. Germline V gives CDR1 LNHDA, CDR2 SQIVND (reference sequence). CDR3 sequence: CASSTQGYNSPLHF. The CDR3 bases are TGTGCCAGTAGTACACAGGGTTATAATTCACCCCTCCACTTT.

The rearrangement uses TRBV7-8 and TRBJ2-1; 11 nucleotides match TRBD2. Looked up from germline, CDR1 is SGHVS and CDR2 is FQNEAQ. The CDR3 spans 18 residues. After removal of 1 base from V and 4 bases from J, the junction contained 9 bases not matched to a gene. In DNA form, the CDR3 reads TGTGCCAGCAGCTTAGTAGGTAGCGGGGGGGCAGGGTACAATGAGCAGTTCTTC. It specifies CASSLVGSGGAGYNEQFF.

The chain employs TRBV3-1 (or the pseudogene TRBV3-2) and TRBJ1-6; tentative D call: TRBD1 (6 bases). Germline CDR1 LGHDT, CDR2 YNNKEL (reference sequence). Trimming removed 1 base at V and 7 bases at J, with 11 bases between. This CDR3 has 15 amino acids. The CDR3 here is CASSQGSGTNSPLHF. For the CDR3, the DNA is TGTGCCAGCAGCCAAGGTTCAGGGACAAATTCACCCCTCCACTTT.

The genes are TRBV5-6 and TRBJ1-1; D perhaps matches TRBD1 (6 bases). This CDR3 has 15 residues. Germline CDR1 reads SGHDT; CDR2 reads YYEEEE. Trimming pared 2 bases from V and 1 base from J, leaving 12 bases between. The CDR3 protein is CASSFRDTPNTEAFF. CDR3 DNA sequence: TGTGCCAGCAGCTTCCGGGACACTCCGAACACTGAAGCTTTCTTT.

The V call is TRBV12-3 or TRBV12-4, the J call TRBJ1-1; maybe TRBD1 (5 bases). Trimming shortened V by 7 bases and J by 3 bases, and 12 bases separated the two germline ends. This CDR3 contains 13 residues. The CDR3 nucleotides are TGTGCCAGCAAACAGGATCGATACACTGAAGCTTTCTTT. It translates to CASKQDRYTEAFF.

This clone was seen once. The chain has TRBV10-3 and TRBJ1-2; a weak D match, TRBD1 (5 bases). CDR1 is ENHRY and CDR2 is SYGVKD in the germline V gene. This CDR3 is built from 11 residues. V dropped 6 bases and J dropped 13 bases, with 15 bases sitting between them. The CDR3, as DNA: TGTGCCATCAGCGAGGGAGACAGAACCACCTTC. Translating it yields CAISEGDRTTF.

This clone was seen only a few times. The V gene is TRBV29-1, the J gene TRBJ2-2; D may be TRBD2 (7 bases). V lost 4 bases, J lost 1 base, and 13 bases lay in between. The CDR3 loop spans 15 amino acids. The V gene's germline CDR1 is SQVTM and CDR2 ANQGSEA. The CDR3 region is CSVGRRGRNTGELFF. Written as DNA, the CDR3 is TGCAGCGTTGGGAGGCGGGGGCGGAACACCGGGGAGCTGTTTTTT.

The rearrangement links TRBV6-5 to TRBJ1-2; 8 bases are shared with TRBD1. Germline CDR1 reads MNHEY; CDR2 reads SVGAGI. This CDR3 region has 12 residues. V gave up 7 bases and J gave up 7 bases; unmatched junction bases: 5. CDR3 nucleotide sequence: TGTGCCAGCACCTGGGACAGGTCTGGCTACACCTTC. Its protein is CASTWDRSGYTF.

This rearrangement joins TRBV6-1 to TRBJ1-2; 7 bases match TRBD1. CDR1 is MNHNS and CDR2 is SASEGT in the germline V gene. The junction had 2 bases not matched to a gene; V was cut back by 3 bases and J by 4 bases. The CDR3 runs 13 residues. The CDR3 region has the DNA TGTGCCAGCAGTGAGGGACAGATCTATGGCTACACCTTC. Protein sequence: CASSEGQIYGYTF.

This clone showed up just a few times. This sequence joins TRBV5-6 and TRBJ1-3; possibly TRBD1 for D (5 bases). The length of the CDR3 is 14 residues. Trimming pared 3 bases from V and 4 bases from J, leaving 11 bases between. Germline lookup yields CDR1 SGHDT and CDR2 YYEEEE. The CDR3 sequence is CASSWGSLGNTIYF. The CDR3, as DNA: TGTGCCAGCAGCTGGGGCAGCTTAGGAAACACCATATATTTT.

This clone was counted a single time. The chain recombines TRBV5-1 with TRBJ2-1; 8 bases are a match to TRBD1. From germline, CDR1 is SGHRS and CDR2 YFSETQ. V gave up 3 bases and J gave up 4 bases; unmatched junction bases: 6. The CDR3 is made up of 15 amino acids. This CDR3 is CASSWGQDRYNEQFF. The CDR3 DNA follows: TGCGCCAGCAGCTGGGGACAGGACCGTTACAATGAGCAGTTCTTC.

This chain links TRBV30 with TRBJ1-2, with D possibly TRBD1 on 5 matching bases. The germline V gene encodes CDR1 GTSNPN and CDR2 SVGIG (reference sequence). V lost 7 bases and J 4 bases, leaving 19 bases between the germline ends. This CDR3 contains 14 residues. The DNA for the CDR3 is TGTGCCTCGATTCGTCGCGACGGGGGCTATGGCTACACCTTC. Translated, it gives CASIRRDGGYGYTF.

V and J are TRBV5-1 and TRBJ2-7; D is uncertain. The CDR3 totals 13 residues. Trimming took 0 bases from V and 3 from J, leaving 7 bases between them. Germline values: CDR1 SGHRS, CDR2 YFSETQ. CDR3 protein: CASSLVQNYEQYF. Here the CDR3 DNA reads TGCGCCAGCAGCTTGGTACAGAACTACGAGCAGTACTTC.

The chain carries TRBV10-1 and TRBJ1-5; D possibly corresponds to TRBD1 (6 bases). Germline V gene data show CDR1 as WNHNN and CDR2 as SYGVQD (reference sequence). V dropped 0 bases and J dropped 1 base, with 16 bases sitting between them. The CDR3 extends over 18 amino acids. DNA of the CDR3: TGCGCCAGCAGTGAGTCTAGTGGCAGGGGTGAGAGCAATCAGCCCCAGCATTTT. Its translation: CASSESSGRGESNQPQHF.

This chain links TRBV11-1 with TRBJ2-3, with D possibly matching TRBD1 (5 bases). Germline V gene data show CDR1 as SGHAT and CDR2 as FQDESV (reference sequence). This CDR3 has 15 amino acids. V lost 1 base, J lost 4 bases, and 12 bases lay in between. The CDR3 reads CASSLGLGEADTQYF. CDR3 DNA: TGTGCCAGCAGCTTAGGTTTAGGGGAAGCAGATACGCAGTATTTT.

The chain has TRBV27 and TRBJ2-7, with D tentatively TRBD1 (5 bases). CDR3 length: 15 residues. Trimming removed 0 bases from V and 3 bases from J, with 12 bases in between. From germline, CDR1 is MNHEY and CDR2 SMNVEV (reference sequence). CDR3 protein: CASSLSGIDSYEQYF. The DNA for the CDR3 is TGTGCCAGCAGTTTATCGGGGATTGACAGCTACGAGCAGTACTTC.